This TCR beta chain was recorded in a study of regulatory T cells in long-lasting Graves disease. CDR1 is LGHNT and CDR2 is FRNRAP in the germline V gene. This CDR3 region has 14 residues. The V gene end was trimmed by 8 bases and the J gene end by 6 bases; junction bases not matched to a gene: 10. This clonotype was found a few times. The time point was: newly diagnosed GD, antithyroid drugs for less than 3 months. RNA from PBMCs was the source of the TCR library. Arm-PCR with iRepertoire HTBI primers amplified the CDR3 regions for these TCR beta libraries. Each CDR3 protein gets one entry after TCRdb re-called the multiplex PCR reads with MiXCR. The sample shows about 420,000 distinct CDR3 sequences, 16% of them seen only once. In addition, the sample was reused for a study of T cells in Graves' hyperthyroidism and ophthalmopathy. That paper notes: The diagnoses drew upon clinical symptoms, serum thyroxine and TRAb, thyroid ultrasound and orbital computed tomography.

This chain joins TRBV12-5 and TRBJ2-1, with 7 bases aligning to TRBD2. The receptor's source is a woman between 18 and 29 years old with Graves disease. Sequenced material: peripheral blood mononuclear cells (PBMCs), taken at new diagnosis, from a patient treated with antithyroid drugs. The CDR3 sequence: CASSPPTSLNEQFF. The CDR3 coding sequence is TGTGCTAGTAGCCCCCCGACTAGCCTCAATGAGCAGTTCTTC.